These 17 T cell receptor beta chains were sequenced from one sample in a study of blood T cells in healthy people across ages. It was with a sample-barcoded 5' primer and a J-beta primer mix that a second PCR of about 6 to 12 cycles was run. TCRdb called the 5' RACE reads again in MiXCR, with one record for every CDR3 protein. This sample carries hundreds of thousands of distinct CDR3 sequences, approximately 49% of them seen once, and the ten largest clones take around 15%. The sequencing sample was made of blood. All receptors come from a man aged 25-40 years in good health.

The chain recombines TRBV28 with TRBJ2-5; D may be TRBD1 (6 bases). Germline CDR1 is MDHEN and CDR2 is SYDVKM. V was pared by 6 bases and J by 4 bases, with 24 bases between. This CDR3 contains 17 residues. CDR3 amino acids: CASSLYEGLPGAETQYF. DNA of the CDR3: TGTGCCAGCAGCCTTTATGAGGGGCTCCCAGGGGCAGAGACCCAGTACTTC.

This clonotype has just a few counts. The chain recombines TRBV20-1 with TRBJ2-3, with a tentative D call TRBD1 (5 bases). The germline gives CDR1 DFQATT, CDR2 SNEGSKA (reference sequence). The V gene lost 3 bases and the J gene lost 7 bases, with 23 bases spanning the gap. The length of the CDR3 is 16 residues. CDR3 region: CSARPKGPGLGYTQYF. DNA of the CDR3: TGCAGTGCTAGGCCCAAGGGGCCCGGTCTTGGTTATACGCAGTATTTT.

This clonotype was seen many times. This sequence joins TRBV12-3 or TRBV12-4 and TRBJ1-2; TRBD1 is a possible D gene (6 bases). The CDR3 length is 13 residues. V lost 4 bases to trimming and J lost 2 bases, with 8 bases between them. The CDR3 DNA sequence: TGTGCCAGCAGTTCTCAGGGGAACTATGGCTACACCTTC. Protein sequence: CASSSQGNYGYTF.

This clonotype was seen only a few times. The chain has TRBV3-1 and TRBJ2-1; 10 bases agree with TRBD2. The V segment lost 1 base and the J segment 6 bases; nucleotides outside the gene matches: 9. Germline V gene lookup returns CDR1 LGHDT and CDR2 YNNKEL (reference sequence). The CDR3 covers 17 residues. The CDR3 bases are TGTGCCAGCAGCCAAGGTTTAGTTAGCGGGGGGCCCAATGAGCAGTTCTTC. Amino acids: CASSQGLVSGGPNEQFF.

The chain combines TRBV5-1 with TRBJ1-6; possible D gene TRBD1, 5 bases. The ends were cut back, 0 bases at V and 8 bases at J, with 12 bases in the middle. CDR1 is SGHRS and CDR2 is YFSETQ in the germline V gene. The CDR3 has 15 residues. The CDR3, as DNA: TGCGCCAGCAGCTTGGTGACAGTTGGGCATTCACCCCTCCACTTT. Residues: CASSLVTVGHSPLHF.

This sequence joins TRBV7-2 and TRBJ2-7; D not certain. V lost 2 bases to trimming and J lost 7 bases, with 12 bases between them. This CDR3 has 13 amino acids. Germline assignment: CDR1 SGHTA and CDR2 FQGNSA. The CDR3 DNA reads TGTGCCAGCAGCTTATCTTCTATCTATGAGCAGTACTTC. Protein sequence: CASSLSSIYEQYF. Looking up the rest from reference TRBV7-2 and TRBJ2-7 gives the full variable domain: GAGVSQSPSNKVTEKGKDVELRCDPISGHTALYWYRQSLGQGLEFLIYFQGNSAPDKSGLPSDRFSAERTGGSVSTLTIQRTQQEDSAVYLCASSLSSIYEQYFGPGTRLTVT.

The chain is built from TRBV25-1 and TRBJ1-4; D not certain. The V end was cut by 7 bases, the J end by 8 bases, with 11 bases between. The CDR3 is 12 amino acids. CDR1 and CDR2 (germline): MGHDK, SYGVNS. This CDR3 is CASNAGREKLFF. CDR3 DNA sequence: TGTGCCAGCAACGCAGGAAGGGAAAAACTGTTTTTT.

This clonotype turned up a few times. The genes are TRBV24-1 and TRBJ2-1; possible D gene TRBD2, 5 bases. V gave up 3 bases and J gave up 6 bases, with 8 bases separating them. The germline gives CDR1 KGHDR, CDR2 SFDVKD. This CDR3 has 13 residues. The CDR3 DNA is TGTGCCACCAGTGATCCTAGCCCCAATGAGCAGTTCTTC. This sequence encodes CATSDPSPNEQFF.

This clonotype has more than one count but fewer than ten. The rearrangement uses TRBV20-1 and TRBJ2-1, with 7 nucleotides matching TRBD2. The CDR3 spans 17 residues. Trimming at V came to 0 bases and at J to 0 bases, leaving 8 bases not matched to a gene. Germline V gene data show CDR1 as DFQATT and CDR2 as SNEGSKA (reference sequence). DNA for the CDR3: TGCAGTGCTAGAGATCCTGCTAGCGGAAGCTCCTACAATGAGCAGTTCTTC. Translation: CSARDPASGSSYNEQFF.

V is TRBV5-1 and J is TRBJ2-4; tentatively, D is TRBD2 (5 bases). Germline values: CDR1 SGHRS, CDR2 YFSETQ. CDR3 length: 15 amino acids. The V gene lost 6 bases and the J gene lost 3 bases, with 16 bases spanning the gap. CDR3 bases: TGCGCCAGCAACACCGGGAAAACGGGCAAAAACATTCAGTACTTC. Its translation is CASNTGKTGKNIQYF.

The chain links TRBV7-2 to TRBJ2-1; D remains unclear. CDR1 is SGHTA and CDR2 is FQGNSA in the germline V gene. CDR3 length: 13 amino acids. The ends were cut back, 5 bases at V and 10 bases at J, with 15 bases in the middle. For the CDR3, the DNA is TGTGCCAGCAGCCCATACATAGCTTGGGAGCAGTTCTTC. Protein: CASSPYIAWEQFF.

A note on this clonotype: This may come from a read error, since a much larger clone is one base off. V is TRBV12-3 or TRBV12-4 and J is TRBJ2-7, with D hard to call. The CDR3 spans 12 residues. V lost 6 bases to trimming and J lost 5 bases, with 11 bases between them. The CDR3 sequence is CASRLITHEQYF. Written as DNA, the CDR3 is TGTGCCAGCAGATTAATAACACACGAGCAGTACTTC.

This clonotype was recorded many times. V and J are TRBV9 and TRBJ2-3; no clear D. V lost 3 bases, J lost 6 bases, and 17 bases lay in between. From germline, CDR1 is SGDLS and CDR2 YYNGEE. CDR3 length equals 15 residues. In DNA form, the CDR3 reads TGTGCCAGCAGCGCTATAGCAGATGTTACCGATACGCAGTATTTT. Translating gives CASSAIADVTDTQYF.

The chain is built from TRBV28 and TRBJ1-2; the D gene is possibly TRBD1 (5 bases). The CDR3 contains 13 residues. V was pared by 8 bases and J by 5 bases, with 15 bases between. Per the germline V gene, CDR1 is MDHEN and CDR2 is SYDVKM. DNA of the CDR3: TGTGCCAGCGGGGCAGGGACCTTTTATGGCTACACCTTC. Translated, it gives CASGAGTFYGYTF.

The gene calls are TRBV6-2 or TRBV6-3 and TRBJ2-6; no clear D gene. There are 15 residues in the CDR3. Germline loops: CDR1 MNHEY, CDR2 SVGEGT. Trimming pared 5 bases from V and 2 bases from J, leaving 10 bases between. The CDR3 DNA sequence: TGTGCCAGCAGTAGATCTAAGGCTGGGGCCAACGTCCTGACTTTC. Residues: CASSRSKAGANVLTF.

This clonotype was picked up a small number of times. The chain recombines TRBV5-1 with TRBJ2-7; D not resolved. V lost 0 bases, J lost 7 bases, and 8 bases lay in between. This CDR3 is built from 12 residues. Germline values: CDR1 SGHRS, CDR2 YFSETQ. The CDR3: CASSLDTLEQYF. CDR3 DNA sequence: TGCGCCAGCAGCTTGGATACCCTAGAGCAGTACTTC.

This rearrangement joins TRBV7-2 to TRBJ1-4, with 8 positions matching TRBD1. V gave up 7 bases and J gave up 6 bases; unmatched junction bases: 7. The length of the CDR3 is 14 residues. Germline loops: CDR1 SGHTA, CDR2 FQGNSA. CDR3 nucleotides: TGTGCCAGCAACCGCGACAGGGGTGATGAAAAACTGTTTTTT. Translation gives CASNRDRGDEKLFF.